Listed below are T cell receptor beta chains from one sample, sequenced in a study of T cell responses to AZD1222 COVID-19 vaccine. The protocol was immunoSEQ multiplex PCR, while the TCRdb copy is restricted to in-frame clones and leaves out a portion. The sample has around 200,000 clones, roughly 93% seen once; the top ten hold 0.99%. Sequenced material: peripheral blood, taken on day 0 of AZD1222 vaccination. The receptors originated from an adult in good health. Each CDR3 is given without its conserved first and last residue.

12 TRBV7-9 ASSLATGTGELF
9 TRBV2 ASSEGARQF
12 TRBV10-1 ASRMDRVDSPLH
9 TRBV24-1 ATTPVGELF
12 TRBV11-2 ASSLDLAAHEQY
13 TRBV6-2/TRBV6-3 ASSYWGEEPDTQY
13 TRBV28 ASSLQGDRGYEQY
12 TRBV11-2 ASSLVFSGNTIY
15 TRBV11-2 ASSLVMDQLPYNEQF
15 TRBV27 ASSFRQNPSNTGELF
13 TRBV19 ASSYDRLKEYGYT
13 TRBV9 ASSVGGSDNSPLH
14 TRBV10-1 ASNQGLAGPHNEQF
11 TRBV11-2 ASSLYRGTEAF
13 TRBV5-1 ASSLGQASNEKLF
12 TRBV27 ASSPSLSHYEQY
12 TRBV9 ASSVDGRVDEQY
14 TRBV2 ASRKGTGVVGNTIY
10 TRBV6-1 ASRSSGNTIY
13 TRBV6-6 ASSYSNAGDTEAF
9 TRBV19 AAGYTDTQY
15 TRBV9 ASSFQDTSSYNSPLH
13 TRBV5-1 ASSLDQGNNSPLH
13 TRBV24-1 ATSPGDRGTDTQY
11 TRBV6-5 ASSQRTGYEQY
14 TRBV19 ASSIIQGSSGNTIY
12 TRBV29-1 SVERILRDTEAF
13 TRBV7-9 ASSLAQGNTGELF
13 TRBV27 ASSLSGGRGDTQY
11 TRBV4-3 ASSQDPGHEQF
12 TRBV20-1 SASGGASNQPQH
14 TRBV9 ASSPHDGRVSEKLF
11 TRBV28 ASSLLANYEQY
10 TRBV7-8 ASSFGSVEQY
11 TRBV29-1 SVGTSVSYEQY
12 TRBV7-7 ASSRRGGTGELF
12 TRBV28 ASSYGRENYGYT
14 TRBV5-4 ASSLGAGAPYNEQF
14 TRBV6-2/TRBV6-3 ASSWSGLAVPDTQY
11 TRBV7-9 ASSLPTSYGYT
14 TRBV19 ASSRSGLAATDTQY
16 TRBV9 ASHDPTGGPGPNYGYT
11 TRBV19 ASHRDLNQPQH
9 TRBV2 ASNEPGELF